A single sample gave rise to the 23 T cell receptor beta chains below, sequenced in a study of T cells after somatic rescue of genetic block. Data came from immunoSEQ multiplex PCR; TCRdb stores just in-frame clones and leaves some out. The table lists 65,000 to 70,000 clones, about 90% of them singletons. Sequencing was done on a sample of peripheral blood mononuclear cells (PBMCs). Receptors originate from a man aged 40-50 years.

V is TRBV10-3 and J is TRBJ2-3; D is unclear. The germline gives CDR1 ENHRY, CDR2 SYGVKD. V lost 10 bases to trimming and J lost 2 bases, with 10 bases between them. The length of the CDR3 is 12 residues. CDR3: CATSADTDTQYF. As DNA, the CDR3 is TGTGCCACCTCCGCGGACACAGATACGCAGTATTTT.

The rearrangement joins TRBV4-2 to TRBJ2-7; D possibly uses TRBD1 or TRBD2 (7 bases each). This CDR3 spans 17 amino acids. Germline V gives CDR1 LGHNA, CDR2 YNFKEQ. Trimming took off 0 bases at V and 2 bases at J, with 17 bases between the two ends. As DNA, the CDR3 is TGTGCCAGCAGCCAAGATAAGGGAGGGGGCAAAACCTACGAGCAGTACTTC. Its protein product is CASSQDKGGGKTYEQYF.

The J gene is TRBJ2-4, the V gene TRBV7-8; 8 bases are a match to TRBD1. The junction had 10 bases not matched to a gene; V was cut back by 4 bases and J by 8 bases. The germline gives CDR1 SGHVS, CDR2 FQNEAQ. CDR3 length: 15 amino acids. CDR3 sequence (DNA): TGTGCCAGCAGCTCCGGACAGGGTGGTTGGGACATTCAGTACTTC. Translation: CASSSGQGGWDIQYF.

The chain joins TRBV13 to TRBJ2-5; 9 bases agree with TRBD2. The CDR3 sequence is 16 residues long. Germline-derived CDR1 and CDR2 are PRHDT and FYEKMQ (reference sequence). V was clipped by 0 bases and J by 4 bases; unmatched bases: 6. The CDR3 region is CASSLGGGRESETQYF. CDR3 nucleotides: TGTGCCAGCAGCTTAGGCGGCGGGAGGGAATCAGAGACCCAGTACTTC.

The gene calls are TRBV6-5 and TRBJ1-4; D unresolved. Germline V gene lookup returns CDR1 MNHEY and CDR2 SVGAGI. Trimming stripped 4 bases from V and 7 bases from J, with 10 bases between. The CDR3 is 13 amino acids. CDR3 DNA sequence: TGTGCCAGCAGTTGGACCGGGCGTGAAAAACTGTTTTTT. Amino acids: CASSWTGREKLFF.

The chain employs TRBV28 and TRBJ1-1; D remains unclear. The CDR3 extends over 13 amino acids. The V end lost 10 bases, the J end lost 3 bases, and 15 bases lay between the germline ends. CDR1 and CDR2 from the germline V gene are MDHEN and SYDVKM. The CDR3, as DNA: TGTGCCACCCGACGGGTCCTTCACACTGAAGCTTTCTTT. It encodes CATRRVLHTEAFF.

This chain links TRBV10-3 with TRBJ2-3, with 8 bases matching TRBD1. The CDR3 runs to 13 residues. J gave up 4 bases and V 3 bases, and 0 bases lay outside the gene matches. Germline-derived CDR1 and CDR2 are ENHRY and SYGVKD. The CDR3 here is CAISEQGADTQYF. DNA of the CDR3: TGTGCCATCAGTGAACAGGGGGCAGATACGCAGTATTTT.

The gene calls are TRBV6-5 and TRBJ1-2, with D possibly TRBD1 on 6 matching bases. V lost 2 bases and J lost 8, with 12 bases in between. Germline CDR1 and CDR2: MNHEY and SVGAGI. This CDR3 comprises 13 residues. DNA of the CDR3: TGTGCCAGCAGTTACGAGGGGGTTCGCGGCTACACCTTC. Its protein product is CASSYEGVRGYTF.

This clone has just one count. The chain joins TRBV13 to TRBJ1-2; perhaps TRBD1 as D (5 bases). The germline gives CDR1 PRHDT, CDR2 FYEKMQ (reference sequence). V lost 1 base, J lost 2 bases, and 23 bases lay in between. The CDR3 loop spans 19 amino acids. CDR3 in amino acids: CASSLAPMIGGGVNYGYTF. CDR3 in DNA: TGTGCCAGCAGCTTAGCCCCCATGATCGGGGGAGGGGTGAACTATGGCTACACCTTC.

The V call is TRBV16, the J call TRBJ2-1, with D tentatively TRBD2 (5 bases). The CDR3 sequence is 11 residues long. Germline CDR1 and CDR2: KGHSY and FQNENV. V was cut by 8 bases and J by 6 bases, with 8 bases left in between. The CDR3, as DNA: TGTGCCAGCTATCGGGGCAATGAGCAGTTCTTC. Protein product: CASYRGNEQFF.

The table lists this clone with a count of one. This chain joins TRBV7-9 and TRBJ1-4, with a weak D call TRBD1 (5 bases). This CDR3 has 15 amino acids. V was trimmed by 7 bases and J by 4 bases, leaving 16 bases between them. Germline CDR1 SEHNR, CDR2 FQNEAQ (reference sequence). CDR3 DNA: TGTGCCAGCACCCAAGGAGGGACGGATAATGAAAAACTGTTTTTT. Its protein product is CASTQGGTDNEKLFF.

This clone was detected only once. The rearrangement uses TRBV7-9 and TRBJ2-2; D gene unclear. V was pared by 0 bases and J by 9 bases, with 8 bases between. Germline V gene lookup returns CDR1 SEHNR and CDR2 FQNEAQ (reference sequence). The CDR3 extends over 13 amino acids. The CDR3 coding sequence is TGTGCCAGCAGCTTAGCGCCTGCCTGGGAGCTGTTTTTT. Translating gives CASSLAPAWELFF.

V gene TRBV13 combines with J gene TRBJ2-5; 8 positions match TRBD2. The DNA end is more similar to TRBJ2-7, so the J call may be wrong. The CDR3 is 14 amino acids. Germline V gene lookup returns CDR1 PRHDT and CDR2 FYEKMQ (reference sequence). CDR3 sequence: CASSLGLAGIEQYF. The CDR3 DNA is TGTGCCAGCAGCTTAGGTCTAGCGGGCATCGAGCAGTACTTC.

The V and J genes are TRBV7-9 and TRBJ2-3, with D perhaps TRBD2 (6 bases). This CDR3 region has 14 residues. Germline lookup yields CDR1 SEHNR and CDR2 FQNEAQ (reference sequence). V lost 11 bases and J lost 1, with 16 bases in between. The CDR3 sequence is CAASVSGRTDTQYF. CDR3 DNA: TGTGCCGCATCCGTTAGCGGCCGCACAGATACGCAGTATTTT.

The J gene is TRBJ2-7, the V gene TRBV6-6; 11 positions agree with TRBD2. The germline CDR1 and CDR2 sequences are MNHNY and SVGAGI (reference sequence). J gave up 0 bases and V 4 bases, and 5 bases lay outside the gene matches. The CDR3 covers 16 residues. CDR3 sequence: CASSLAGGGYSYEQYF. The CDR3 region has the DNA TGTGCCAGCAGTTTAGCGGGAGGGGGCTACTCCTACGAGCAGTACTTC.

The CDR3 reads CASSLGGRSGNTIYF. The DNA for the CDR3 is TGTGCCAGCTCCCTGGGGGGGCGCTCTGGAAACACCATATATTTT. The rearrangement joins TRBV18 to TRBJ1-3, with D maybe TRBD1 (6 bases). CDR3 length equals 15 residues. CDR1 and CDR2 from the germline V gene are KGHSH and LQKENI. Trimming stripped 6 bases from V and 0 bases from J, with 12 bases between. Looking up the rest from reference TRBV18 and TRBJ1-3 gives the full variable domain: NAGVMQNPRHLVRRRGQEARLRCSPMKGHSHVYWYRQLPEEGLKFMVYLQKENIIDESGMPKERFSAEFPKEGPSILRIQQVVRGDSAAYFCASSLGGRSGNTIYFGEGSWLTVV.

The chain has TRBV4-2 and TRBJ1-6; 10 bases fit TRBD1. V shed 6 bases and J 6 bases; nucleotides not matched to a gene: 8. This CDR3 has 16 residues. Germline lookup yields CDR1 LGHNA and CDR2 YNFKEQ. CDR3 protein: CASRVTRTGGNSPLHF. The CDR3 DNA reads TGTGCCAGCAGGGTTACGCGGACAGGGGGTAATTCACCCCTCCACTTT.

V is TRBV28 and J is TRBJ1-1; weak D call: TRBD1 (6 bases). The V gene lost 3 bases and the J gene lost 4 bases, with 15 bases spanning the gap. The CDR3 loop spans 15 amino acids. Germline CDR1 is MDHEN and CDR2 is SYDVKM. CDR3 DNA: TGTGCCAGCAGTTTGTTACAGGGTCAGGGCACTGAAGCTTTCTTT. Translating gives CASSLLQGQGTEAFF.

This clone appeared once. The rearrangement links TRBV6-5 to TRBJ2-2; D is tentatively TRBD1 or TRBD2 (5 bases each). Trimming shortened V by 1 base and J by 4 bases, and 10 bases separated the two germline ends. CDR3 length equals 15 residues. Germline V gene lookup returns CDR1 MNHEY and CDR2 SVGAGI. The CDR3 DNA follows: TGTGCCAGCAGTTACTGGGACGCATTCACCGGGGAGCTGTTTTTT. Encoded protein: CASSYWDAFTGELFF.

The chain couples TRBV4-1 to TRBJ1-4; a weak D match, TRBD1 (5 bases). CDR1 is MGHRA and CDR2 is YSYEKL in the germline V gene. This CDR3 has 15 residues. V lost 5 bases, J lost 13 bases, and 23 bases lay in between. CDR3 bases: TGCGCCAGCAGCGCGCCCCTCCGGGACGAACCGAGACTGTTTTTT. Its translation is CASSAPLRDEPRLFF.

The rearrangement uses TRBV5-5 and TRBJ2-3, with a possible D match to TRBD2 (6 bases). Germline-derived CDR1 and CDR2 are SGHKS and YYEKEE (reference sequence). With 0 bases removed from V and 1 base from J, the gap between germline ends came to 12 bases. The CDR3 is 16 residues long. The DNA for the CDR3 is TGTGCCAGCAGCTTGGTCGTGTCTAGCGGCACAGATACGCAGTATTTT. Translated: CASSLVVSSGTDTQYF. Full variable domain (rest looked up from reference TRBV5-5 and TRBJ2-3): DAGVTQSPTHLIKTRGQQVTLRCSPISGHKSVSWYQQVLGQGPQFIFQYYEKEERGRGNFPDRFSARQFPNYSSELNVNALLLGDSALYLCASSLVVSSGTDTQYFGPGTRLTVL.

The CDR3 protein is CASSYSRQAEAFF. Here the CDR3 DNA reads TGTGCCAGCAGTTACTCGAGACAGGCTGAAGCTTTCTTT. The rearrangement links TRBV6-5 to TRBJ1-1, with a possible D match to TRBD1 (6 bases). Germline CDR1 reads MNHEY; CDR2 reads SVGAGI. Trimming took off 0 bases at V and 6 bases at J, with 8 bases between the two ends. This CDR3 region has 13 residues.

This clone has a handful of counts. The CDR3 region is CASTLNRMVAESRTGELFF. The CDR3 DNA follows: TGTGCCAGCACCCTAAATCGTATGGTTGCCGAATCGCGGACCGGGGAGCTGTTTTTT. V is TRBV11-2 and J is TRBJ2-2, with no clear D. CDR1 SGHAT and CDR2 FQNNGV come from the germline V gene. Deletions cut 7 bases from V and 5 bases from J, with 29 bases between. The CDR3 is 19 amino acids.